This TCR beta chain was identified in a study of naive and memory T cell subsets. The CDR3 covers 17 residues. J lost 0 bases, V lost 10 bases, and 7 bases had no gene match. An equimolar mix of two oligonucleotides served as the beta constant-region primer for TRBC1 and TRBC2. Ligated cDNA was amplified by four rounds of PCR with nested alpha and beta constant-region primers and SP2. TCRdb re-derived calls from the UMI-ligation and nested PCR reads in MiXCR, one entry per CDR3 protein. The sample lists 95,000 to 110,000 distinct CDR3 sequences; roughly 15% were seen once. Study findings and constraints: Gini index rose across naive, CM, EM and EMRA in CD4 and CD8. Especially in CD8 cells, naive repertoires contained a few larger clonotypes, possibly CD45RA-re-expressing memory cells.

This clonotype has more than one count but fewer than ten. The antigen is undetermined. Separate alpha and beta amplification began at the second PCR step. The chain has TRBV12-3 or TRBV12-4 and TRBJ2-1; 15 bases fit TRBD2. The source material was naive CD8+ T cells from blood. This clonotype was sampled from a human donor in good health. The CDR3: CATTGLAGGNSYNEQFF. The CDR3 DNA is TGTGCCACCACGGGACTAGCGGGAGGTAACTCCTACAATGAGCAGTTCTTC.